Listed below are T cell receptor beta chains from one sample, sequenced in a study of blood T cell repertoires in COVID-19. Data came from immunoSEQ multiplex PCR; TCRdb stores just in-frame clones and leaves some out. The sample lists some 320,000 clones, under 95% occurring once. Sequencing was performed on PBMCs or T cells enriched from blood (not recorded which). The source of these receptors is a man in his 60s who had recovered from COVID-19. CDR3s include the opening cysteine and the closing phenylalanine or tryptophan. The order of the fields is V gene, J gene, D gene, clone size, CDR3 protein, CDR3 DNA. D genes are given only for firm matches. Clone size is given for some rows only: seen once, a few or many times, or a class if the clone is expanded.

V: TRBV2
J: TRBJ1-1
D: .
size: once
CDR3: CASSGAGGAFF
DNA: TGTGCCAGCAGTGGGGCCGGAGGAGCTTTCTTT

V: TRBV12-3/TRBV12-4
J: TRBJ1-2
D: .
size: .
CDR3: CASSDRNGYTF
DNA: TGTGCCAGCAGCGACAGGAATGGCTACACCTTC

V: TRBV4-1
J: TRBJ1-2
D: TRBD1
size: .
CDR3: CASSHPTGRNYGYTF
DNA: TGCGCCAGCAGCCACCCGACAGGGAGAAACTATGGCTACACCTTC

V: TRBV19
J: TRBJ2-3
D: .
size: .
CDR3: CASRIPRFRCTDTQYF
DNA: TGTGCCAGTAGGATCCCTCGGTTCAGGTGCACAGATACGCAGTATTTT

V: TRBV18
J: TRBJ2-5
D: TRBD1
size: .
CDR3: CASSPGQGETQYF
DNA: TGTGCCAGCTCACCGGGACAGGGGGAGACCCAGTACTTC

V: TRBV4-2
J: TRBJ1-3
D: .
size: .
CDR3: CASSQDLGGSGNTIYF
DNA: TGTGCCAGCAGCCAAGATCTGGGGGGCTCTGGAAACACCATATATTTT

V: TRBV2
J: TRBJ2-5
D: TRBD1
size: .
CDR3: CASNQDRIQETQYF
DNA: TGTGCCAGCAACCAGGACAGGATTCAAGAGACCCAGTACTTC

V: TRBV12-3/TRBV12-4
J: TRBJ1-2
D: TRBD1
size: once
CDR3: CASSATGSYGYTF
DNA: TGTGCCAGCAGTGCGACAGGGAGCTATGGCTACACCTTC

V: TRBV7-3
J: TRBJ2-7
D: TRBD2
size: .
CDR3: CASSPGLADEQYF
DNA: TGTGCCAGCAGCCCGGGACTAGCTGACGAGCAGTACTTC

V: TRBV24-1
J: TRBJ2-1
D: TRBD2
size: .
CDR3: CATSDRSGSSYNEQFF
DNA: TGTGCCACCAGTGACCGTAGCGGGAGCTCCTACAATGAGCAGTTCTTC

V: TRBV7-6
J: TRBJ2-2
D: TRBD2
size: .
CDR3: CASSLLAGDTGELFF
DNA: TGTGCCAGCAGCTTATTAGCGGGCGACACCGGGGAGCTGTTTTTT

V: TRBV23-1
J: TRBJ2-7
D: TRBD1
size: .
CDR3: CASSQSKDRAYEQYF
DNA: TGCGCCAGCAGTCAATCGAAGGACAGGGCCTACGAGCAGTACTTC

V: TRBV2
J: TRBJ2-2
D: .
size: .
CDR3: CASSEWDTVTGELFF
DNA: TGTGCCAGCAGTGAATGGGACACCGTCACCGGGGAGCTGTTTTTT

V: TRBV3-1/TRBV3-2
J: TRBJ2-5
D: TRBD2
size: .
CDR3: CASSPPGGIETQYF
DNA: TGTGCCAGCAGCCCCCCGGGAGGAATAGAGACCCAGTACTTC

V: TRBV10-1
J: TRBJ1-6
D: TRBD1
size: few
CDR3: CASSESTGSDSPLHF
DNA: TGCGCCAGCAGTGAGTCGACAGGGTCTGATTCACCCCTCCACTTT

V: TRBV7-2
J: TRBJ2-7
D: .
size: .
CDR3: CASSLMEGAGQYF
DNA: TGTGCCAGCAGCCTCATGGAGGGTGCGGGGCAGTACTTC

V: TRBV7-3
J: TRBJ2-7
D: TRBD2
size: .
CDR3: CASSLQGLAGTEQYF
DNA: TGTGCCAGCAGCTTACAGGGACTAGCGGGAACCGAGCAGTACTTC

V: TRBV25-1
J: TRBJ2-2
D: .
size: few
CDR3: CASRYSGELFF
DNA: TGTGCCAGCAGGTACTCCGGGGAGCTGTTTTTT

V: TRBV2
J: TRBJ1-6
D: .
size: .
CDR3: CASRKGRQGSPLHF
DNA: TGTGCCAGCAGAAAAGGCCGTCAGGGATCACCCCTCCACTTT

V: TRBV12-3/TRBV12-4
J: TRBJ2-3
D: .
size: once
CDR3: CASSSGVLDTQYF
DNA: TGTGCCAGCAGTTCGGGGGTCCTGGATACGCAGTATTTT

V: TRBV19
J: TRBJ1-4
D: TRBD1
size: .
CDR3: CASSRRRGRDEKLFF
DNA: TGTGCCAGTAGTCGGAGAAGGGGGCGGGATGAAAAACTGTTTTTT

V: TRBV6-5
J: TRBJ1-5
D: .
size: .
CDR3: CASLDTGTRQPQHF
DNA: TGTGCCAGCTTGGACACAGGGACTAGACAGCCCCAGCATTTT

V: TRBV5-6
J: TRBJ1-5
D: TRBD1
size: .
CDR3: CASSSGGINQHF
DNA: TGTGCCAGCAGCTCAGGGGGCATCAATCAGCATTTT

V: TRBV7-8
J: TRBJ1-1
D: TRBD1
size: .
CDR3: CASSLEGQGVTTEAFF
DNA: TGTGCCAGCAGCTTAGAGGGACAGGGGGTAACGACTGAAGCTTTCTTT

V: TRBV2
J: TRBJ1-6
D: TRBD1
size: .
CDR3: CASTGTAYYNSPLHF
DNA: TGTGCCAGCACCGGGACAGCTTATTATAATTCACCCCTCCACTTT

V: TRBV11-2
J: TRBJ2-2
D: .
size: .
CDR3: CASSPPAGELFF
DNA: TGTGCCAGCAGCCCCCCCGCCGGGGAGCTGTTTTTT

V: TRBV5-8
J: TRBJ1-5
D: .
size: .
CDR3: CASSLGGVDRLYSNQPQHF
DNA: TGTGCCAGCAGCTTGGGGGGCGTCGACAGGCTTTATAGCAATCAGCCCCAGCATTTT

V: TRBV3-1/TRBV3-2
J: TRBJ2-1
D: TRBD2
size: .
CDR3: CASSQKRTSGSNEQFF
DNA: TGTGCCAGCAGTCAAAAACGGACTAGCGGGAGTAATGAGCAGTTCTTC

V: TRBV4-3
J: TRBJ1-2
D: TRBD1
size: .
CDR3: CASSNIQGAEGYTF
DNA: TGCGCCAGCAGCAACATACAGGGGGCAGAAGGCTACACCTTC

V: TRBV7-6
J: TRBJ2-7
D: .
size: .
CDR3: CASSLRGGIVDYEQYF
DNA: TGTGCCAGCAGCTTAAGGGGGGGGATCGTGGACTACGAGCAGTACTTC

V: TRBV5-1
J: TRBJ1-5
D: .
size: .
CDR3: CASSQGNSNQPQHF
DNA: TGCGCCAGCAGCCAGGGGAATAGCAATCAGCCCCAGCATTTT

V: TRBV13
J: TRBJ2-1
D: TRBD2
size: .
CDR3: CASSLWSGGAYNEQFF
DNA: TGTGCCAGCAGCTTATGGAGCGGGGGGGCTTACAATGAGCAGTTCTTC

V: TRBV11-1
J: TRBJ2-5
D: .
size: .
CDR3: CASSLNVPGVEETQYF
DNA: TGTGCCAGCAGCTTAAACGTCCCAGGGGTAGAAGAGACCCAGTACTTC

V: TRBV18
J: TRBJ1-2
D: TRBD1
size: .
CDR3: CASSPPGGQPYGYTF
DNA: TGTGCCAGCTCACCACCGGGGGGACAGCCCTATGGCTACACCTTC

V: TRBV9
J: TRBJ2-7
D: .
size: .
CDR3: CASSARVSPSYEQYF
DNA: TGTGCCAGCAGCGCCAGGGTGTCCCCTTCCTACGAGCAGTACTTC

V: TRBV27
J: TRBJ2-1
D: TRBD1
size: .
CDR3: CASTQSGQGYYNEQFF
DNA: TGTGCCAGCACCCAGTCGGGACAGGGGTATTACAATGAGCAGTTCTTC

V: TRBV7-6
J: TRBJ2-7
D: TRBD2
size: once
CDR3: CASSPLVAGASYEQYF
DNA: TGTGCCAGCAGCCCCCTAGTCGCGGGAGCCTCCTACGAGCAGTACTTC

V: TRBV6-5
J: TRBJ2-1
D: TRBD2
size: .
CDR3: CASSYSKTSGDNEQFF
DNA: TGTGCCAGCAGTTACTCGAAGACTAGCGGCGACAATGAGCAGTTCTTC

V: TRBV5-1
J: TRBJ2-7
D: .
size: .
CDR3: CASSLATGMGLVHEQYF
DNA: TGCGCCAGCAGCTTGGCGACAGGGATGGGACTAGTCCACGAGCAGTACTTC

V: TRBV4-1
J: TRBJ2-7
D: TRBD1
size: .
CDR3: CASSLRQGAGEQYF
DNA: TGCGCCAGCAGCCTCCGACAGGGGGCGGGTGAGCAGTACTTC

V: TRBV30
J: TRBJ1-1
D: .
size: .
CDR3: CAWKQENTEAFF
DNA: TGTGCCTGGAAACAGGAGAACACTGAAGCTTTCTTT

V: TRBV27
J: TRBJ2-3
D: TRBD2
size: once
CDR3: CASMILAGGKSTDTQYF
DNA: TGTGCCAGCATGATACTAGCGGGAGGGAAAAGCACAGATACGCAGTATTTT

V: TRBV7-3
J: TRBJ2-4
D: TRBD2
size: .
CDR3: CASSSWTSGGARAKNIQYF
DNA: TGTGCCAGCAGCTCCTGGACTAGCGGGGGGGCCCGAGCCAAAAACATTCAGTACTTC

V: TRBV10-1
J: TRBJ2-3
D: TRBD2
size: .
CDR3: CASSEFAGGPTADTQYF
DNA: TGCGCCAGCAGTGAGTTTGCGGGAGGGCCGACAGCAGATACGCAGTATTTT

V: TRBV7-9
J: TRBJ2-2
D: .
size: .
CDR3: CASSLLNTGELFF
DNA: TGTGCCAGCAGCCTCCTCAACACCGGGGAGCTGTTTTTT

V: TRBV27
J: TRBJ2-3
D: .
size: .
CDR3: CASSPSGTDTQYF
DNA: TGTGCCAGCAGTCCTAGCGGCACAGATACGCAGTATTTT

V: TRBV7-6
J: TRBJ2-5
D: .
size: .
CDR3: CASSTRDSQETQYF
DNA: TGTGCCAGCAGCACGCGGGACAGCCAAGAGACCCAGTACTTC

V: TRBV7-9
J: TRBJ2-1
D: TRBD2
size: .
CDR3: CASSAGTSSSEQFF
DNA: TGTGCCAGCAGCGCCGGGACTAGCTCGAGTGAGCAGTTCTTC

V: TRBV10-3
J: TRBJ2-2
D: .
size: .
CDR3: CAIGSSTGELFF
DNA: TGTGCCATCGGTAGTTCCACCGGGGAGCTGTTTTTT